The clone carrying this T cell receptor (beta chain) was seen ten or more times. What it recognizes is unknown. This sample is drawn from a study of T cells in Graves' hyperthyroidism and ophthalmopathy. The overall study: Any treatment followed the collection of peripheral blood at initial diagnosis. Study-wide findings and caveats: Most thyroid clonotypes expanded above 0.001 appeared in blood too.

Investigators excluded patients with uncontrolled infection, other autoimmune disease, pregnancy or lactation. Fresh peripheral blood, around 9.5 ml, yielded the PBMCs. The investigators amplified TCR beta CDR3 regions from RNA transcripts. The HTBI primer set was used in a first-round RT-PCR of the TCR CDR3. MiXCR, run by TCRdb on the multiplex PCR reads, gives a single entry per CDR3 protein. There are approximately 300,000 distinct CDR3 sequences in the sample; around a sixth occur only once, and approximately 33% lies in the top ten. V dropped 2 bases and J dropped 0 bases, with 8 bases sitting between them. This CDR3 is 13 amino acids long. CDR1 DFQATT and CDR2 SNEGSKA come from the germline V gene (reference sequence).

This sequence joins TRBV20-1 and TRBJ2-7; TRBD2 might be the D (5 bases). The TCR sequence derives from a man aged 25-45 years with Graves' hyperthyroidism. The material sequenced was blood. The CDR3, as DNA: TGCAGTGCTAGAAGCGGATACTCCTACGAGCAGTACTTC. Its translation: CSARSGYSYEQYF.